These 2 T cell receptor beta chains originate from one sample sequenced in a study of early T cells in non-severe SARS-CoV-2 infection. TCRdb recomputed calls from the 5' RACE reads with MiXCR, one row per CDR3 protein. This sample carries approximately 120,000 distinct CDR3 sequences, about 16% of them seen once, and the ten largest clones take about a fifth. Sample: whole blood. The receptor set was obtained from an adult who was a healthcare worker with PCR-confirmed SARS-CoV-2 infection or an uninfected control (not recorded which).

This clonotype has only a few counts. The rearrangement uses TRBV12-5 and TRBJ1-2; D remains unclear. Germline assignment: CDR1 LGHNT and CDR2 FRNRAP. The CDR3 covers 16 residues. V was cut by 0 bases and J by 7 bases, with 18 bases left in between. The CDR3 DNA is TGTGCTAGTGGTTTGGTAATCGGTGCCCGCGTGGGTGGCTACACCTTC. This codes for CASGLVIGARVGGYTF.

This clonotype was detected a few times. The chain links TRBV5-1 to TRBJ2-3, with D tentatively TRBD1 (6 bases). Germline V lookup: CDR1 SGHRS, CDR2 YFSETQ. CDR3 length: 15 residues. The germline V and J ends were trimmed by 0 bases and 2 bases, with 10 bases remaining between them. Here the CDR3 reads CASSLGGGNTDTQYF. The CDR3 DNA reads TGCGCCAGCAGCTTGGGAGGGGGTAACACAGATACGCAGTATTTT.